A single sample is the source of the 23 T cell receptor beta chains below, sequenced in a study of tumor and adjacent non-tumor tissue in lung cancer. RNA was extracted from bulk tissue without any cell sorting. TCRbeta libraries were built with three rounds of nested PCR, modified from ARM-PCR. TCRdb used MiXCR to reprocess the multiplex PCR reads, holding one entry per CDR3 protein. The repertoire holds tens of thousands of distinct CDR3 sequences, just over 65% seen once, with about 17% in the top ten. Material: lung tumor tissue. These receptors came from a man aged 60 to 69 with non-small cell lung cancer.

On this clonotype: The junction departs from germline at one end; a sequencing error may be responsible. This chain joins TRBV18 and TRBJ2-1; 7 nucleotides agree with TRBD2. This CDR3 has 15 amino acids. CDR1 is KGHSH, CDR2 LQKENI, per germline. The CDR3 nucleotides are TGTGCCAGCTCACAGTCGGGACTAAACAACAATGAGGAGTTCTTC. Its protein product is CASSQSGLNNNEEFF.

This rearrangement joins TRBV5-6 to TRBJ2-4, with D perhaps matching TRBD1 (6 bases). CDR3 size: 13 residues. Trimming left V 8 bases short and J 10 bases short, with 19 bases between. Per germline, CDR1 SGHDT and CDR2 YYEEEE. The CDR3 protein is CASSRTVLEIQYF. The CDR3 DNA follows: TGTGCCAGTAGCCGGACAGTTCTCGAAATTCAGTACTTC.

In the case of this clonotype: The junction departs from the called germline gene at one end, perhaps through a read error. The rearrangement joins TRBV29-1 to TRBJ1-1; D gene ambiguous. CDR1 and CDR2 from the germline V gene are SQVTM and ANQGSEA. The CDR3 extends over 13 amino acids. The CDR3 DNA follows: TGCAGGGCAAGGGAGGAGATGAACACTGAAACTTTCTTT. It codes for CRAREEMNTETFF.

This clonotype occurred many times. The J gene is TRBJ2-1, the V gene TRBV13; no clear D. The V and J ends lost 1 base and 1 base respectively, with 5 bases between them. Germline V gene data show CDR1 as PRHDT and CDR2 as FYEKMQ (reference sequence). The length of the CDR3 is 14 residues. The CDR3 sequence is CASSLVGSYNEQFF. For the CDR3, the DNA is TGTGCCAGCAGCTTAGTGGGTTCCTACAATGAGCAGTTCTTC.

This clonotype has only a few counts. CDR3 sequence reads: CASCKDRGLNEQFF. The DNA for the CDR3 is TGTGCCAGCTGTAAGGATAGGGGGCTCAATGAGCAGTTCTTC. This chain uses TRBV12-3 or TRBV12-4 with TRBJ2-1, with 7 nucleotides matching TRBD1. The CDR3 sequence is 14 residues long. The J segment lost 6 bases and the V segment lost 8 bases, leaving 10 bases of the junction unmatched.

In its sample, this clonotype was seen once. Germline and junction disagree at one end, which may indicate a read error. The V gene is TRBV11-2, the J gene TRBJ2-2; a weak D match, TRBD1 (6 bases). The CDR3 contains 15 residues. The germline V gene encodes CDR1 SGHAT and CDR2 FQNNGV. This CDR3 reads CTSTHRVTNAGEPFF. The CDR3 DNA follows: TGTACCAGCACCCACAGGGTAACGAACGCCGGGGAGCCGTTTTTT. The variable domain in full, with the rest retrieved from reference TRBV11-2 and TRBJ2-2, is EAGVAQSPRYKIIEKRQSVAFWCNPISGHATLYWYQQILGQGPKLLIQFQNNGVVDDSQLPKDRFSAERLKGVDSTLKIQPAKLEDSAVYLCTSTHRVTNAGEPFFGEGSRLTVL.

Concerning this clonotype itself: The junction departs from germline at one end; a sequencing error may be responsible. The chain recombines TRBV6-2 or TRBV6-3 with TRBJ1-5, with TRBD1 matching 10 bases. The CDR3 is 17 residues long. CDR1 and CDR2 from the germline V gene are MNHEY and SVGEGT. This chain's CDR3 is CDSSYSTGGMANQPQHF. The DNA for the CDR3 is TGTGACAGCAGTTACTCGACAGGGGGCATGGCCAATCAGCCCCAGCATTTT.

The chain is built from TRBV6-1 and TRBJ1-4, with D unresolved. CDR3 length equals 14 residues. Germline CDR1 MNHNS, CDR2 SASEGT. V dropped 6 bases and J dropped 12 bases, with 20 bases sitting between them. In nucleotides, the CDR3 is TGTGCCAGCAGACTCTCGGCAGATAATGAGGAACTGTTTTTT. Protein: CASRLSADNEELFF.

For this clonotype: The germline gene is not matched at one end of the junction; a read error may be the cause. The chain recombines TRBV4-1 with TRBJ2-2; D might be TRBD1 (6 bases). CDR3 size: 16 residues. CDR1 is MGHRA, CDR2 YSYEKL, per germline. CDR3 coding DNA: TGCGCCAGCAGCCAAGAACCCGGCAGGGCGGCCTGGGGGCTGTCTTTT. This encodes CASSQEPGRAAWGLSF.

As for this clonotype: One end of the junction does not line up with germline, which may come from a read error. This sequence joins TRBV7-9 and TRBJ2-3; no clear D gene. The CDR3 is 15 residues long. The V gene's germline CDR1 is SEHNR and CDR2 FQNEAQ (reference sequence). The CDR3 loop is CASSQAFRITDRQYF. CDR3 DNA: TGTGCCAGCAGTCAAGCCTTCCGGATCACAGATAGGCAGTATTTT.

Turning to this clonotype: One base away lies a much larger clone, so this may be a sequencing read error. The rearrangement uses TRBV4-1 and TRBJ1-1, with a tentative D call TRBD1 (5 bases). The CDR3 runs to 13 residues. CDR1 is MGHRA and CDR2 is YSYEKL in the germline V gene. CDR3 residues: CASSQVGGTDAFF. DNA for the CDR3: TGCGCCAGCAGCCAAGTTGGGGGGACTGATGCTTTCTTT.

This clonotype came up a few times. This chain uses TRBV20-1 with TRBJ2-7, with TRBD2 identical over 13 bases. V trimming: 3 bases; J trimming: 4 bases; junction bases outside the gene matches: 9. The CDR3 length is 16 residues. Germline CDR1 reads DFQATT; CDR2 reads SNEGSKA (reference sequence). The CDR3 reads CSASTMGLAGKYEQYF. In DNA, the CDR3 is TGCAGTGCTAGTACAATGGGACTAGCGGGAAAGTACGAGCAGTACTTC.

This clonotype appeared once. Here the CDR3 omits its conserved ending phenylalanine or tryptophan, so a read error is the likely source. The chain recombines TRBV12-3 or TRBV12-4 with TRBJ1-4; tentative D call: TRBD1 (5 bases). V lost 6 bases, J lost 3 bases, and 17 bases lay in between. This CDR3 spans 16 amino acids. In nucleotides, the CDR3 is TGTGCCAGCAGCCTAGTAATGGGGCCAGCTAATGAAAAACTGTTTTCT. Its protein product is CASSLVMGPANEKLFS.

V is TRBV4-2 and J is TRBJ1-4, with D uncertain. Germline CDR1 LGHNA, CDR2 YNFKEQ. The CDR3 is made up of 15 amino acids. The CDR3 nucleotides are TGTTGCGGCCGCCAAGATGGGCGGGGTAATGAAAAACTGTTTTTT. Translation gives CCGRQDGRGNEKLFF.

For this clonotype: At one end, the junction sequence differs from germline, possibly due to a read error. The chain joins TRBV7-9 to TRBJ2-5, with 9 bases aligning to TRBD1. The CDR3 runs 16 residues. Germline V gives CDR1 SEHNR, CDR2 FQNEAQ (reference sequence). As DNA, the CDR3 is TGTGCCAGCGCCAAACCGGGACAGGGAGTTCAAGAGACCCACTACTTC. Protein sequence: CASAKPGQGVQETHYF. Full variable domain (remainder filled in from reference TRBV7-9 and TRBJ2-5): DTGVSQNPRHKITKRGQNVTFRCDPISEHNRLYWYRQTLGQGPEFLTYFQNEAQLEKSRLLSDRFSAERPKGSFSTLEIQRTEQGDSAMYLCASAKPGQGVQETHYFGPGTRLLVL.

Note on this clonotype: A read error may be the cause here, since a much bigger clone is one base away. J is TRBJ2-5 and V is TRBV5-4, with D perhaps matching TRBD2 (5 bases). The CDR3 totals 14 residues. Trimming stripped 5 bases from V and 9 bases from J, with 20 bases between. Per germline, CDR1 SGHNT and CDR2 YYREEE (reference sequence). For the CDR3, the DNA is TGTGCCAGCAGTCCCGGGGTACCCCATGAGGCCCAGTACTTC. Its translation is CASSPGVPHEAQYF.

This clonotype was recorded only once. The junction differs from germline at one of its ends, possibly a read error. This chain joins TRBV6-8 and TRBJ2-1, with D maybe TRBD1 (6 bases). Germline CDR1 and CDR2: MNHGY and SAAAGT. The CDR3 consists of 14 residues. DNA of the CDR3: TGTGCCAGCAGTCTAACTCGCCAGGGGTTCCAGCAGTTCTTT. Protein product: CASSLTRQGFQQFF.

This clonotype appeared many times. The CDR3 bases are TGTGCCAGCAGTAACGAAAAAATAGCGGGAATAGTAAATGAGCAGTTCTTC. The encoded protein is CASSNEKIAGIVNEQFF. The chain carries TRBV6-6 and TRBJ2-1; 8 bases match TRBD2. J was trimmed by 7 bases and V by 5 bases; bases with no gene match: 16. Germline CDR1 MNHNY, CDR2 SVGAGI (reference sequence). The CDR3 contains 17 residues.

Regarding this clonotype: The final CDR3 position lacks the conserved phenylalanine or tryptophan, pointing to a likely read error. This chain's CDR3 is CASSLVSAQNNEQFL. CDR3 sequence (DNA): TGTGCCAGCAGCTTAGTCAGTGCCCAGAACAATGAGCAGTTCCTC. The chain is built from TRBV7-9 and TRBJ2-1, with D unclear. Germline lookup yields CDR1 SEHNR and CDR2 FQNEAQ (reference sequence). The length of the CDR3 is 15 residues. V shed 1 base and J shed 5 bases, with 12 bases lying between them.

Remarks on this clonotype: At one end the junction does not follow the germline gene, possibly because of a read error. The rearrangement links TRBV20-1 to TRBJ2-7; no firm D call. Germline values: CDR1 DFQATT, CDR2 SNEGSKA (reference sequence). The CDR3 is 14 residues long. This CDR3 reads CSAIFGVGHYAQYF. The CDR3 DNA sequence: TGCAGTGCTATTTTTGGGGTTGGGCACTACGCGCAGTACTTC.

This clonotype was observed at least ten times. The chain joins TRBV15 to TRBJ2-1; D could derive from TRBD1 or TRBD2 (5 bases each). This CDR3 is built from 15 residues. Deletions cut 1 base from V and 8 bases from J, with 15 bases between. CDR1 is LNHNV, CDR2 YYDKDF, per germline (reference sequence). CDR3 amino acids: CATSRGGSGYDEQFF. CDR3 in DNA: TGTGCCACCAGCAGAGGGGGGTCAGGGTACGATGAGCAGTTCTTC.

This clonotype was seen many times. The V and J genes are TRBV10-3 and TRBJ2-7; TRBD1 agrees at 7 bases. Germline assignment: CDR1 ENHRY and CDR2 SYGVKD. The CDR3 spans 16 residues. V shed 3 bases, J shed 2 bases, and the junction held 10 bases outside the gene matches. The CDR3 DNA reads TGTGCCATCAGTGATACTACAGGGGCCCCCACCTACGAGCAGTACTTC. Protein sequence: CAISDTTGAPTYEQYF.

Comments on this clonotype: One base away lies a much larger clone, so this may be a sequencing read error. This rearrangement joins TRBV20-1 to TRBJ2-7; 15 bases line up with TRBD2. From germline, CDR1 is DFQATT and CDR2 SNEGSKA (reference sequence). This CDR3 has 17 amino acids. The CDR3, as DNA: TGCAGTGCTACCGGGGGACTAGCGGGGGGCTCCTCTCGTGAGCAGTGCTTC. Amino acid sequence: CSATGGLAGGSSREQCF.